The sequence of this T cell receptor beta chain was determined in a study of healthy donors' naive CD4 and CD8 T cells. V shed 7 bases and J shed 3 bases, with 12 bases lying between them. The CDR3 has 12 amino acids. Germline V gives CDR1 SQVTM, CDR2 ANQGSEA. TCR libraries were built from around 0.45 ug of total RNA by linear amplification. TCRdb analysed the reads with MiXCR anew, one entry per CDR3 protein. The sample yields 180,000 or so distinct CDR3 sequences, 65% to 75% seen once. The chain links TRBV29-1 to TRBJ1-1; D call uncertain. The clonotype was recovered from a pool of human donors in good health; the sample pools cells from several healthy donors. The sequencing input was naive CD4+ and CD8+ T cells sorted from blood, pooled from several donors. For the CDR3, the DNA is TGCAGCGCCAGACCCCGGGACACTGAAGCTTTCTTT. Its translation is CSARPRDTEAFF.